This record covers a single T cell receptor beta chain. The data originate from a study of blood T cell repertoires in COVID-19. Background on the study: The United States, Italy and Spain provided the acute and convalescent COVID-19 samples. T cells, B-cell-depleted T cells, or PBMCs supplied cDNA or gDNA.

Original processing methods: Reference gene primer amplification yielded estimated nucleated cell counts. The data were produced by immunoSEQ multiplex PCR, yet TCRdb's version contains in-frame clones alone and is incomplete. V and J calls and clone size come straight from that table; D and trimming were deduced from the DNA. The table shows a few hundred thousand clones, with around 88% occurring only once. The V end lost 0 bases, the J end lost 3 bases, and 9 bases lay between the germline ends. CDR1 is SGDLS, CDR2 YYNGEE, per germline. The length of the CDR3 is 14 residues. Sequences were obtained from peripheral blood. This TCR came from a woman aged 30 to 39 who had recovered from COVID-19. The chain employs TRBV9 and TRBJ1-1, with D unclear. This chain's CDR3 is CASSVGQADTEAFF. The CDR3 DNA reads as TGTGCCAGCAGCGTAGGTCAAGCGGACACTGAAGCTTTCTTT.